The TCR beta chain described here comes from a study of blood T cell repertoires in COVID-19. Study details: Samples came from the United States, Italy and Spain, spanning acute and convalescent COVID-19. In each case, the material was cDNA or gDNA derived from T cells, B-cell-depleted T cells, or PBMCs.

Germline CDR1 and CDR2: LGHDT and YNNKEL (reference sequence). The CDR3 length is 14 residues. Trimming removed 1 base from V and 9 bases from J, with 13 bases in between. Generated by immunoSEQ multiplex PCR, the TCRdb table keeps only in-frame clones and is missing some. The data show about 48,000 clones, with approximately 83% seen just once and about 2.9% held by the top ten. What was sequenced was peripheral blood. This TCR came from an elderly woman with acute or convalescent COVID-19. The V call is TRBV3-1 (or the pseudogene TRBV3-2), the J call TRBJ2-4, with D hard to call. CDR3 in amino acids: CASSQGLDMSIQYF. In nucleotides, the CDR3 is TGTGCCAGCAGCCAAGGCCTAGATATGAGCATTCAGTACTTC.